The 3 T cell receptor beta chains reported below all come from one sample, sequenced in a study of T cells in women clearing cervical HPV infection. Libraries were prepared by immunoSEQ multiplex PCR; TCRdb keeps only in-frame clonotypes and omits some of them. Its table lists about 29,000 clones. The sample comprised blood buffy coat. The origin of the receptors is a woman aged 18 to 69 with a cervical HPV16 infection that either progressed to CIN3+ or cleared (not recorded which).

The CDR3 spells CAWSAYRFYTF. The CDR3 bases that were read are TGTGCCTGGAGTGCCTATCGATTC. The rearrangement joins TRBV30 to TRBJ1-2; no clear D. The sequenced fragment ends 3 residues before the CDR3 boundary, so the rest is inferred from the germline J gene. This CDR3 is 11 amino acids long. The germline V gene encodes CDR1 GTSNPN and CDR2 SVGIG (reference sequence).

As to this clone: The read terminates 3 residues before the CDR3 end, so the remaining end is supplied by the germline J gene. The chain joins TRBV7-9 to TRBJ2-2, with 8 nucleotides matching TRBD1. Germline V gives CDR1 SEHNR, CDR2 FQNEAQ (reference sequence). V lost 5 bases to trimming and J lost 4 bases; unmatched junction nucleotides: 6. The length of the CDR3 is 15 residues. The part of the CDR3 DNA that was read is TGTGCCAGCAGCCTGGGACAGGTCGGCACCGGGGAG. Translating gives CASSLGQVGTGE. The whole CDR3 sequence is CASSLGQVGTGELFF.

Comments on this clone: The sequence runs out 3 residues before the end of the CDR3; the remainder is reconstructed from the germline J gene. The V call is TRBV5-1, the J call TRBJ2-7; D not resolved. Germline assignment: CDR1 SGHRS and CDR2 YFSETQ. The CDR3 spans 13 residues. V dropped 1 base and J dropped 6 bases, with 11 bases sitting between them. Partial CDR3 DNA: TGCGCCAGCAGCTTGAGCAGGCTGGGCGAG. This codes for CASSLSRLGE. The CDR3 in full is CASSLSRLGEQYF.